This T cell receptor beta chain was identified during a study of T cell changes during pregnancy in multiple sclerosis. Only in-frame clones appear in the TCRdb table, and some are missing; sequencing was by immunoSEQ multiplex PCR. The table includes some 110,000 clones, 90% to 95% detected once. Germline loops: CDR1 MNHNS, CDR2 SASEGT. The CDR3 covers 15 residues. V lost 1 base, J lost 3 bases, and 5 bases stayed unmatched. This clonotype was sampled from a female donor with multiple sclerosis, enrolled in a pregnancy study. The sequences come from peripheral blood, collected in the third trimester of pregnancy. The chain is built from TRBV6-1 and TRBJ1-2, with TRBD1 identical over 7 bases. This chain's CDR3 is CASSEVQGRHYGYTF. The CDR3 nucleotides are TGTGCCAGCAGTGAAGTACAGGGGCGACACTATGGCTACACCTTC.